Listed here are 3 T cell receptor beta chains from one sample, sequenced in a study of Graves' ophthalmopathy and Graves' hyperthyroidism. RNA transcripts yielded amplified TCR beta CDR3 regions. HTBI-primed first-round RT-PCR preceded second-round multiplex PCR. TCRdb reanalysed the multiplex PCR reads using MiXCR and keeps one entry per CDR3 protein. Here the sample spans around 670,000 distinct CDR3 sequences, around 40% being singletons. Sequences were obtained from peripheral blood. The receptors here all came from an adult man with Graves' ophthalmopathy.

This clonotype was counted at least ten times. J is TRBJ1-2 and V is TRBV9, with D perhaps matching TRBD1 (5 bases). V lost 3 bases, J lost 4 bases, and 10 bases lay in between. The CDR3 runs to 13 residues. In germline, CDR1 is SGDLS, CDR2 YYNGEE. CDR3 in DNA: TGTGCCAGCAGCGAGGGGATTGGCTATGGCTACACCTTC. It encodes CASSEGIGYGYTF.

As to this clonotype: A clone one base away is much larger, so this may be a read error. In this CDR3 the conserved last residue, phenylalanine or tryptophan, is missing, so a read error is likely. The chain has TRBV20-1 and TRBJ1-2; a possible D gene is TRBD1 (5 bases). There are 14 residues in the CDR3. Trimming cost V 6 bases and J 1 base, with 15 bases left between them. Germline V gives CDR1 DFQATT, CDR2 SNEGSKA (reference sequence). The CDR3 is CSALRRGLNYGYTS. In nucleotides, the CDR3 is TGCAGTGCCTTGAGGCGGGGCCTTAACTATGGCTACACCTCC.

The CDR3 sequence: CASSFESGRATETQYF. In DNA form, the CDR3 reads TGTGCCAGCAGTTTTGAGAGCGGGAGGGCCACCGAGACCCAGTACTTC. The chain is built from TRBV7-6 and TRBJ2-5; 10 nucleotides align to TRBD2. Germline CDR1 SGHVS, CDR2 FNYEAQ. The CDR3 is made up of 16 amino acids. Trimming cost V 6 bases and J 5 bases; bases outside gene matches: 12.